This T cell receptor beta chain was recovered during a study of T cell clonality in common variable immunodeficiency. Study-wide results and limits: CVID subjects showed higher TCRbeta clonality than healthy controls. Fewer deletions and N-nucleotide insertions were reportedly seen in common variable immunodeficiency TCR beta sequences.

V gave up 0 bases and J gave up 0 bases, with 18 bases separating them. Germline CDR1 reads MNHNS; CDR2 reads SASEGT. This CDR3 spans 19 amino acids. CVID subjects had received replacement immunoglobulin for at least one year. Heparinized whole blood, about 4.5 to 8.5 ml, came from each donor. This clone has a handful of counts. What it recognizes is unknown. From the germline J gene comes the end of the CDR3, since the read stops 3 residues before it. CVID and control samples used equivalent genomic DNA input. Profiling relied on immunoSEQ multiplex PCR, and the TCRdb table lists in-frame clones only, not all of them. The repertoire has tens of thousands of clones, none seen only once; the ten largest take less than 3.5%.

This chain links TRBV6-1 with TRBJ1-5; maybe TRBD1 (6 bases). The source material was peripheral blood mononuclear cells. The origin of this receptor is a human donor with common variable immunodeficiency. The CDR3 reads CASSEARDDRFNSNQPQHF. The sequenced CDR3 bases are TGTGCCAGCAGTGAAGCTCGGGATGACAGGTTTAATAGCAATCAGCCC.